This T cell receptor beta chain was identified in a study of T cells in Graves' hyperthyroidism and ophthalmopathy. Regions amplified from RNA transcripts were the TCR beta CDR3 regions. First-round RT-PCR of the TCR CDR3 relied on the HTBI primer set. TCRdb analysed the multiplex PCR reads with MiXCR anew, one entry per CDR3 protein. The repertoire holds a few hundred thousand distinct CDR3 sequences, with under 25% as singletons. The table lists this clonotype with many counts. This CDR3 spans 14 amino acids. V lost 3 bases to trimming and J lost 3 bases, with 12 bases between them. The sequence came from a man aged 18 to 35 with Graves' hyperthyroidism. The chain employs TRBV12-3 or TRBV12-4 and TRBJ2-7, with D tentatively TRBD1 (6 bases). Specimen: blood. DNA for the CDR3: TGTGCCAGCAGTTTGTCAGGGGTTCTCTACGAGCAGTACTTC. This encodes CASSLSGVLYEQYF.